This is a list of T cell receptor beta chains from one sample in a study of blood T cell repertoires in COVID-19. Clones were read by immunoSEQ multiplex PCR, and TCRdb kept only the in-frame ones, dropping some. The sample holds 120,000 to 150,000 clones, more than 75% seen once. Sequences were obtained from peripheral blood. These TCRs come from a man aged 45-65 years who had recovered from COVID-19. Each CDR3 is given with its conserved first and last residue. Each record gives: clone size, J gene, D gene, V gene, CDR3 DNA, CDR3 protein. The D gene is left open where the match is weak. Not all rows give a size; the values are once, few, many and, for expanded clones, a class.

- TRBJ2-5 TRBD2 TRBV18 TGTGCCAGCTCTACGACCCGGAGGCTAGCGGGTGAAGAGACCCAGTACTTC CASSTTRRLAGEETQYF
- TRBJ2-7 TRBD1 TRBV5-1 TGCGCCAGCAGCTTTGGACAGGGCACCTACGAGCAGTACTTC CASSFGQGTYEQYF
- TRBJ1-2 - TRBV7-2 TGTGCCAGCAGCTCTAACGGGGGGCAAATAGGCGGCTACACCTTC CASSSNGGQIGGYTF
- TRBJ2-2 - TRBV20-1 TGCAGTGCTAGTGTATCACTAGGGACGAACACCGGGGAGCTGTTTTTT CSASVSLGTNTGELFF
- TRBJ2-5 - TRBV3-1/TRBV3-2 TGTGCCAGCAGCTCGATCGGGGAGACCCAGTACTTC CASSSIGETQYF
few TRBJ1-2 TRBD1 TRBV28 TGTGCCAGCAGTTCGCTCGGGACAGGTCTCCCCTATGGCTACACCTTC CASSSLGTGLPYGYTF
- TRBJ2-3 - TRBV5-1 TGCGCCAGCAGGGAACTAGCTTATGGAGATACGCAGTATTTT CASRELAYGDTQYF
once TRBJ2-3 TRBD2 TRBV30 TGTGCCTGGAGGAGTGGCGGGGGGAACACAGATACGCAGTATTTT CAWRSGGGNTDTQYF
- TRBJ2-4 - TRBV2 TGTGCCAGCAGTGACCCCGGGTTTGGAAACATTCAGTACTTC CASSDPGFGNIQYF
- TRBJ1-1 - TRBV13 TGTGCCAGCAGCCCCCAGGGGTCCACTGAAGCTTTCTTT CASSPQGSTEAFF
- TRBJ2-2 - TRBV30 TGTGCCTGGAATTGGGGGGCCGGGGAGCTGTTTTTT CAWNWGAGELFF
- TRBJ2-3 - TRBV4-3 TGCGCCAGCAGCCAAGAGGCGGGGCCAGATACGCAGTATTTT CASSQEAGPDTQYF
- TRBJ1-2 - TRBV6-5 TGTGCCAGCAGTCCACAGGGATTTGGCTACACCTTC CASSPQGFGYTF
- TRBJ1-1 - TRBV5-1 TGCGCCAGCAGCACCGGACAGACTCCAACTGAAGCTTTCTTT CASSTGQTPTEAFF
- TRBJ2-7 TRBD1 TRBV5-1 TGCGCCAGCAGCTTGGAGGGTGGACAGGTTTACGAGCAGTACTTC CASSLEGGQVYEQYF